Below, 32 T cell receptor beta chains from the same sample are listed, as sequenced in a study of blood T cell repertoires in COVID-19. The method was immunoSEQ multiplex PCR; TCRdb's version includes in-frame clones alone and lacks a portion of them. The table has 150,000 to 200,000 clones, roughly 86% seen once. The specimen sequenced was peripheral blood. Receptor source: a woman aged 45-65 years with acute or convalescent COVID-19.

V is TRBV10-3 and J is TRBJ1-1; no firm D call. Germline-derived CDR1 and CDR2 are ENHRY and SYGVKD. The V and J ends lost 7 bases and 3 bases respectively, with 12 bases between them. This CDR3 is built from 13 residues. CDR3 in DNA: TGTGCCATCAATCCCTCTACTGACACTGAAGCTTTCTTT. Translation gives CAINPSTDTEAFF.

This clone was recorded once. The chain combines TRBV11-2 with TRBJ2-1, with 12 bases aligning to TRBD2. CDR1 is SGHAT and CDR2 is FQNNGV in the germline V gene. This CDR3 spans 17 amino acids. V lost 2 bases, J lost 4 bases, and 6 bases stayed unmatched. The CDR3 DNA sequence: TGTGCCAGCAGCTTATGGAGGCTAGCGGGGGGGTACAATGAGCAGTTCTTC. Residues: CASSLWRLAGGYNEQFF.

The chain has TRBV7-2 and TRBJ1-6; 8 bases line up with TRBD1. V lost 1 base to trimming and J lost 11 bases; unmatched junction nucleotides: 4. CDR1 SGHTA and CDR2 FQGNSA come from the germline V gene. This CDR3 is 14 amino acids long. The CDR3 nucleotides read TGTGCCAGCAGCTTAGGACAGGGGTTGCCACCCCTCCACTTT. Its translation is CASSLGQGLPPLHF.

There are a few counts of this clone. The chain is built from TRBV11-2 and TRBJ2-3; D perhaps matches TRBD2 (6 bases). The CDR3 is 14 residues long. Germline V gives CDR1 SGHAT, CDR2 FQNNGV. V lost 8 bases and J 2 bases, leaving 14 bases between the germline ends. CDR3 amino acids: CASRPAGYTDTQYF. The CDR3 coding sequence is TGTGCCAGCCGACCAGCGGGCTACACAGATACGCAGTATTTT. Looking up the rest from reference TRBV11-2 and TRBJ2-3 gives the full variable domain: EAGVAQSPRYKIIEKRQSVAFWCNPISGHATLYWYQQILGQGPKLLIQFQNNGVVDDSQLPKDRFSAERLKGVDSTLKIQPAKLEDSAVYLCASRPAGYTDTQYFGPGTRLTVL.

The chain uses TRBV28 and TRBJ1-1; no clear D gene. CDR3 length: 12 amino acids. V shed 6 bases and J shed 7 bases, with 12 bases lying between them. Per the germline V gene, CDR1 is MDHEN and CDR2 is SYDVKM. In nucleotides, the CDR3 is TGTGCCAGCAGAACCGGGTCCGTTGAAGCTTTCTTT. Residues: CASRTGSVEAFF.

J is TRBJ1-1 and V is TRBV2; 7 bases fit TRBD1. CDR3 length: 14 residues. CDR1 and CDR2 (germline): SNHLY, FYNNEI. Trimming took 4 bases from V and 5 from J; bases not matched to a gene: 7. CDR3 protein: CASSVKGAQTEAFF. CDR3 nucleotide sequence: TGTGCCAGCAGTGTTAAGGGGGCGCAGACTGAAGCTTTCTTT.

The chain joins TRBV5-1 to TRBJ2-1; TRBD2 agrees at 10 bases. The CDR3 has 16 amino acids. Germline trimming cut 2 bases from V and 0 bases from J; bases unmatched to any gene: 2. Per the germline V gene, CDR1 is SGHRS and CDR2 is YFSETQ. Here the CDR3 DNA reads TGCGCCAGCAGCTTCGGACTAGCGGACTCCTACAATGAGCAGTTCTTC. It translates to CASSFGLADSYNEQFF.

The CDR3 DNA reads as TGTGCCAGCAGCTTAGTAGAGGGAGCGCAGTATTTT. Protein sequence: CASSLVEGAQYF. V usage is TRBV7-9 and J usage is TRBJ2-3; tentative D call: TRBD2 (5 bases). Germline CDR1 SEHNR, CDR2 FQNEAQ (reference sequence). Trimming shortened V by 1 base and J by 10 bases, and 9 bases separated the two germline ends. CDR3 length: 12 residues.

The rearrangement links TRBV10-3 to TRBJ1-6, with TRBD1 matching 7 bases. V was pared by 4 bases and J by 5 bases, with 8 bases of the junction left unmatched. The CDR3 contains 16 residues. The germline CDR1 and CDR2 sequences are ENHRY and SYGVKD. CDR3 amino acids: CAISGNVQGNNSPLHF. CDR3 nucleotide sequence: TGTGCCATCAGTGGAAATGTACAGGGGAATAATTCACCCCTCCACTTT.

The V gene is TRBV24-1, the J gene TRBJ2-5; 8 nucleotides align to TRBD2. Trimming cost V 7 bases and J 1 base; bases outside gene matches: 7. CDR3 length: 15 residues. CDR1 is KGHDR, CDR2 SFDVKD, per germline. CDR3 DNA sequence: TGTGCCACCAGCTACGGGGGGGAGTTCCAAGAGACCCAGTACTTC. It yields the protein CATSYGGEFQETQYF.

This clone was seen just once. The chain joins TRBV4-3 to TRBJ1-2, with 7 bases matching TRBD1. The germline V gene has CDR1 LGHNA and CDR2 YSLEER. With 2 bases clipped from V and 4 bases from J, the junction kept 10 bases outside the gene matches. This CDR3 contains 16 residues. The CDR3 loop reads CASSQSDRAYLYGYTF. In nucleotides, the CDR3 is TGCGCCAGCAGCCAATCTGACAGGGCTTATCTCTATGGCTACACCTTC.

The genes are TRBV24-1 and TRBJ2-1; TRBD2 agrees at 8 bases. The CDR3 is made up of 17 amino acids. V lost 2 bases to trimming and J lost 4 bases; unmatched junction nucleotides: 9. Germline CDR1 and CDR2: KGHDR and SFDVKD. CDR3 protein: CATSDSRGRGAYNEQFF. The CDR3 DNA reads as TGTGCCACCAGTGATTCACGAGGGCGGGGGGCATACAATGAGCAGTTCTTC.

This chain uses TRBV6-6 with TRBJ2-7, with 7 bases fitting TRBD2. This CDR3 is 14 amino acids long. CDR1 MNHNY and CDR2 SVGAGI come from the germline V gene (reference sequence). J lost 4 bases, V lost 2 bases, and 5 bases had no gene match. CDR3 nucleotide sequence: TGTGCCAGCAGTTACGGGAAGCGGGGATACGAGCAGTACTTC. Its protein is CASSYGKRGYEQYF.

The chain uses TRBV30 and TRBJ1-3, with 10 bases identical to TRBD1. There are 15 residues in the CDR3. CDR1 is GTSNPN, CDR2 SVGIG, per germline (reference sequence). J lost 5 bases, V lost 0 bases, and 4 bases had no gene match. DNA of the CDR3: TGTGCCTGGAGTGTAAGGGGACAGGGGCGAAACACCATATATTTT. Its protein is CAWSVRGQGRNTIYF.

This clone was detected only once. The junction departs from the called germline gene at one end, perhaps through a read error. This sequence joins TRBV19 and TRBJ1-1, with D maybe TRBD1 (6 bases). This CDR3 region has 15 residues. Germline V CDR1 and CDR2: LNHDA, SQIVND (reference sequence). The CDR3 here is CASSLETGPGTEAFF. CDR3 sequence (DNA): TGTGCCAGTAGTTTAGAGACAGGCCCGGGTACTGAAGCTTTCTTT.

The chain uses TRBV4-1 and TRBJ2-3; TRBD1 is a possible D gene (5 bases). There are 13 residues in the CDR3. CDR1 MGHRA and CDR2 YSYEKL come from the germline V gene. Trimming cost V 3 bases and J 1 base, with 5 bases left between them. DNA of the CDR3: TGCGCCAGCAGCCAGACAGGCACAGATACGCAGTATTTT. Its protein product is CASSQTGTDTQYF.

The chain couples TRBV29-1 to TRBJ1-1; 7 nucleotides match TRBD1. This CDR3 comprises 11 residues. Germline CDR1 reads SQVTM; CDR2 reads ANQGSEA. After removal of 8 bases from V and 10 bases from J, the junction contained 10 bases not matched to a gene. CDR3 amino acids: CSTSARGRAFF. The CDR3 DNA follows: TGCAGCACCTCAGCTAGGGGGCGAGCTTTCTTT.

The chain employs TRBV6-2 or TRBV6-3 and TRBJ1-1; D not resolved. CDR3 length equals 15 residues. Between the trimmed V and J ends, which lost 3 bases and 4 bases, there was a span of 15 bases. CDR1 is MNHEY and CDR2 is SVGEGT in the germline V gene. In nucleotides, the CDR3 is TGTGCCAGCAGTTATCAGGACCCGCGGGTCACTGAAGCTTTCTTT. Translated: CASSYQDPRVTEAFF.

This clone was recorded only once. This rearrangement joins TRBV11-3 to TRBJ2-5; 7 positions match TRBD2. The CDR3 is made up of 15 amino acids. Germline V gene lookup returns CDR1 SGHNT and CDR2 YENEEA. The V and J ends lost 4 bases and 5 bases, in that order; junction bases with no gene match: 10. The CDR3 bases are TGTGCCAGCAGCTCGGGCGGGAGCCTGGGGGAGACCCAGTACTTC. Translation gives CASSSGGSLGETQYF.

The chain employs TRBV7-9 and TRBJ1-2, with D possibly matching TRBD1 (6 bases). Germline V gene sequence: CDR1 SEHNR, CDR2 FQNEAQ (reference sequence). CDR3 length: 13 residues. Trimming took off 3 bases at V and 2 bases at J, with 7 bases between the two ends. The CDR3 nucleotides read TGTGCCAGCAGCTTCCAGGGGAACTATGGCTACACCTTC. It specifies CASSFQGNYGYTF.

The chain carries TRBV6-2 or TRBV6-3 and TRBJ2-3, with D perhaps matching TRBD1 (6 bases). The germline gives CDR1 MNHEY, CDR2 SVGEGT. The CDR3 runs to 17 residues. Trimming took off 2 bases at V and 0 bases at J, with 15 bases between the two ends. The CDR3 DNA follows: TGTGCCAGCAGTTACCCGAACCGGGACAAGAGCACAGATACGCAGTATTTT. Its translation is CASSYPNRDKSTDTQYF.

V usage is TRBV5-1 and J usage is TRBJ2-7; D is unclear. The germline V gene encodes CDR1 SGHRS and CDR2 YFSETQ. The CDR3 runs to 12 residues. V lost 3 bases to trimming and J lost 4 bases, with 8 bases between them. For the CDR3, the DNA is TGCGCCAGCAGCTCTGGAGCGTACGAGCAGTACTTC. Its translation: CASSSGAYEQYF.

V and J are TRBV19 and TRBJ2-4; 7 positions agree with TRBD1. CDR1 is LNHDA and CDR2 is SQIVND in the germline V gene (reference sequence). The length of the CDR3 is 14 residues. The J segment lost 7 bases and the V segment lost 4 bases, leaving 7 bases of the junction unmatched. CDR3 sequence reads: CASSTTGLENIQYF. DNA for the CDR3: TGTGCCAGTAGTACGACAGGGCTGGAGAACATTCAGTACTTC.

This chain connects TRBV9 to TRBJ2-7, with D hard to call. Germline V CDR1 and CDR2: SGDLS, YYNGEE. This CDR3 comprises 13 residues. The V and J ends lost 0 bases and 5 bases respectively, with 9 bases between them. The CDR3 DNA follows: TGTGCCAGCAGCGTAGCTAGTTTGGACGAGCAGTACTTC. Its protein is CASSVASLDEQYF. The variable domain in full, completed from reference TRBV9 and TRBJ2-7, reads DSGVTQTPKHLITATGQRVTLRCSPRSGDLSVYWYQQSLDQGLQFLIQYYNGEERAKGNILERFSAQQFPDLHSELNLSSLELGDSALYFCASSVASLDEQYFGPGTRLTVT.

V usage is TRBV29-1 and J usage is TRBJ1-4; 7 positions agree with TRBD1. Germline CDR1 is SQVTM and CDR2 is ANQGSEA. Trimming removed 6 bases from V and 3 bases from J; junction bases left unmatched: 4. The CDR3 is made up of 13 amino acids. This CDR3 reads CSVVGTANEKLFF. The CDR3 nucleotides are TGCAGCGTCGTCGGGACAGCTAATGAAAAACTGTTTTTT.

The chain carries TRBV7-9 and TRBJ2-5; 12 bases align to TRBD2. Losses at the gene ends were 4 bases for V and 2 bases for J; bases not matched to a gene: 8. Germline CDR1 and CDR2: SEHNR and FQNEAQ (reference sequence). The CDR3 totals 17 residues. This chain's CDR3 is CASSYLAGGPGQETQYF. CDR3 nucleotides: TGTGCCAGCAGCTACCTAGCGGGGGGGCCTGGTCAAGAGACCCAGTACTTC. Full variable domain (rest looked up from reference TRBV7-9 and TRBJ2-5): DTGVSQNPRHKITKRGQNVTFRCDPISEHNRLYWYRQTLGQGPEFLTYFQNEAQLEKSRLLSDRFSAERPKGSFSTLEIQRTEQGDSAMYLCASSYLAGGPGQETQYFGPGTRLLVL.

The DNA of the CDR3 is TGTGCCAGTAGTACCCAGGACAAAAATCCACCCCTCCACTTT. Its translation: CASSTQDKNPPLHF. The chain carries TRBV19 and TRBJ1-6; tentative D call: TRBD1 (5 bases). Germline lookup yields CDR1 LNHDA and CDR2 SQIVND (reference sequence). This CDR3 is built from 14 residues. V lost 4 bases and J lost 11, with 15 bases in between.

This rearrangement joins TRBV6-2 or TRBV6-3 to TRBJ1-1; a weak D match, TRBD1 (6 bases). This CDR3 region has 16 residues. Per germline, CDR1 MNHEY and CDR2 SVGEGT. V was pared by 6 bases and J by 3 bases, with 20 bases between. The CDR3 DNA reads TGTGCCAGCAGCTCCCTCTCCCGGGACATCGACACTGAAGCTTTCTTT. This sequence encodes CASSSLSRDIDTEAFF.

The chain has TRBV12-5 and TRBJ1-5; tentative D call: TRBD1 (6 bases). Germline CDR1 reads LGHNT; CDR2 reads FRNRAP. V was clipped by 4 bases and J by 4 bases, with 8 bases between them. This CDR3 is 13 amino acids long. The CDR3 sequence is CASGYRENQPQHF. The CDR3 DNA sequence: TGTGCTAGTGGTTACAGGGAAAATCAGCCCCAGCATTTT.

This chain links TRBV3-1 (or the pseudogene TRBV3-2) with TRBJ1-2; tentatively, D is TRBD1 (6 bases). The CDR3 contains 12 residues. Germline V gene lookup returns CDR1 LGHDT and CDR2 YNNKEL (reference sequence). The germline V and J ends were trimmed by 2 bases and 6 bases, with 7 bases remaining between them. CDR3 in DNA: TGTGCCAGCAGCCAACCAGGGGATGGCTACACCTTC. Residues: CASSQPGDGYTF.

This sequence joins TRBV12-3 or TRBV12-4 and TRBJ1-1; D perhaps matches TRBD1 (5 bases). V lost 4 bases, J lost 3 bases, and 9 bases lay in between. CDR3 length: 13 residues. CDR3 in amino acids: CASSYIRDTEAFF. The CDR3, as DNA: TGTGCCAGCAGTTATATCAGGGACACTGAAGCTTTCTTT.

The DNA of the CDR3 is TGTGCCATCAGTGCGGACAGGAACACTGAAGCTTTCTTT. It is translated as CAISADRNTEAFF. The V call is TRBV10-3, the J call TRBJ1-1; D is perhaps TRBD1 (6 bases). Trimming took 4 bases from V and 1 from J, leaving 7 bases between them. The CDR3 contains 13 residues. The germline V gene encodes CDR1 ENHRY and CDR2 SYGVKD.